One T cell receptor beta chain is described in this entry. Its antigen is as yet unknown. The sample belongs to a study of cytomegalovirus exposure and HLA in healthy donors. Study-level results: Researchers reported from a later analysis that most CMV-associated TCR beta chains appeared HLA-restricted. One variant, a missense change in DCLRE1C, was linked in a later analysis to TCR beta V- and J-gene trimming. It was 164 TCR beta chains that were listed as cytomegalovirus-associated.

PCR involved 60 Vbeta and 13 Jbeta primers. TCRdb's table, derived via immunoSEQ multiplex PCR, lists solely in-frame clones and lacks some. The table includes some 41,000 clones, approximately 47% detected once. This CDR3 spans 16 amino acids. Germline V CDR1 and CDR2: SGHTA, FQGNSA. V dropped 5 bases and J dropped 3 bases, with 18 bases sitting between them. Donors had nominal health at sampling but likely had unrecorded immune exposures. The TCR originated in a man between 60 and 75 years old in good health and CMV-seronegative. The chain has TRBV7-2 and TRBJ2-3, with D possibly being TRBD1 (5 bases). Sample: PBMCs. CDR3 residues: CASSREQVGSTDTQYF. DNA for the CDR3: TGTGCCAGCAGCAGGGAACAGGTCGGTTCGACAGATACGCAGTATTTT.